This T cell receptor (beta chain) was found in a study of immune characterization of retroperitoneal liposarcoma. TCRdb itself ran the PCR reads through MiXCR, one entry per CDR3 protein. The table shows 10,000 or so distinct CDR3 sequences, with 28% occurring only once. Germline CDR1 and CDR2: SGHTA and FQGNSA. This CDR3 has 14 residues. Trimming pared 7 bases from V and 13 bases from J, leaving 23 bases between. This clonotype is termed medium-sized (0.01 to 0.1%). J is TRBJ2-1 and V is TRBV7-2, with a weak D call TRBD2 (6 bases). The sample comprised tumor tissue. This clonotype was sampled from a male donor with retroperitoneal liposarcoma. The CDR3 region is CASTPPTRKETQFF. DNA for the CDR3: TGTGCCAGCACCCCCCCGACTAGGAAGGAGACCCAGTTCTTC.